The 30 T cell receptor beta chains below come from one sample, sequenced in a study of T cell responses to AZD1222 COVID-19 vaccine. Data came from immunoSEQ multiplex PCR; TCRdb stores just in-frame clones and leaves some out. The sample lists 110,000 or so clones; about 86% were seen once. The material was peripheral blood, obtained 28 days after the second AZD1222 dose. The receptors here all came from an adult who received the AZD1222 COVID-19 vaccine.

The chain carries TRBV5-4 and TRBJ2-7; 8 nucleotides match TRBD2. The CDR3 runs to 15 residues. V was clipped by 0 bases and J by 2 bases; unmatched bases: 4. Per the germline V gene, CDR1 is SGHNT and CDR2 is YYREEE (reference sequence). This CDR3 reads CASSLGREGAYEQYF. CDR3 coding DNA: TGTGCCAGCAGCTTGGGTCGGGAGGGGGCCTACGAGCAGTACTTC. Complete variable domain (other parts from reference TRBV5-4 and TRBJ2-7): ETGVTQSPTHLIKTRGQQVTLRCSSQSGHNTVSWYQQALGQGPQFIFQYYREEENGRGNFPPRFSGLQFPNYSSELNVNALELDDSALYLCASSLGREGAYEQYFGPGTRLTVT.

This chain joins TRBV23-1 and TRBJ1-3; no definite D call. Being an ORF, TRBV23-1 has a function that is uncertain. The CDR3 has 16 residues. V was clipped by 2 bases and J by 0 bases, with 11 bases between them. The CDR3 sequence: CASSQPVRLSGNTIYF. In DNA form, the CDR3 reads TGCGCCAGCAGTCAACCGGTCAGGCTCTCTGGAAACACCATATATTTT.

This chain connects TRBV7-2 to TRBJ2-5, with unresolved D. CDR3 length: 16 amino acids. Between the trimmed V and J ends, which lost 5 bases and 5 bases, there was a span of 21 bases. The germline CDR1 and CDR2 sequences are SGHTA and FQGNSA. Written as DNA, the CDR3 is TGTGCCAGCAGCCCGGGCCGAGGTACTGGGCTGGAGACCCAGTACTTC. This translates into CASSPGRGTGLETQYF.

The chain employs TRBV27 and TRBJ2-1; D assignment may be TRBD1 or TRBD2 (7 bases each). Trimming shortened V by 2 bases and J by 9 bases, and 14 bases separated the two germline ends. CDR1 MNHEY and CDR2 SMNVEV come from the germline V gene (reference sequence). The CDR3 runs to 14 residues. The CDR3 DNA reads TGTGCCAGCAGTTTAGGCCAGGGGGGGATTGAGCAGTTCTTC. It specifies CASSLGQGGIEQFF.

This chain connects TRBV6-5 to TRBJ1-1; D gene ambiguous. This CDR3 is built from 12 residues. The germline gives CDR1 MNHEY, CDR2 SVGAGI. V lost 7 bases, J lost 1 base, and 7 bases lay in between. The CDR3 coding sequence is TGTGCCAGCACCCTGCAGAACACTGAAGCTTTCTTT. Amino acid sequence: CASTLQNTEAFF.

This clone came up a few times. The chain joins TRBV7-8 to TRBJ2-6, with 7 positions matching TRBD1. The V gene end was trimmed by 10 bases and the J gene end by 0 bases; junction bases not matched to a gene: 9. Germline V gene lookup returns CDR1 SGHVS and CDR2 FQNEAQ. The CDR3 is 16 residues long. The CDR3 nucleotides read TGTGCCATAAGACAGGGAATTCTCTCTGGGGCCAACGTCCTGACTTTC. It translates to CAIRQGILSGANVLTF. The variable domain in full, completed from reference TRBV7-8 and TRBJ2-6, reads GAGVSQSPRYKVAKRGQDVALRCDPISGHVSLFWYQQALGQGPEFLTYFQNEAQLDKSGLPSDRFFAERPEGSVSTLKIQRTQQEDSAVYLCAIRQGILSGANVLTFGAGSRLTVL.

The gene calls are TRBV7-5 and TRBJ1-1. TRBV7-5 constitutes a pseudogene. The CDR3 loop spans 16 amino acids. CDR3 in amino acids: CVRSLAYVAFPTEAFF. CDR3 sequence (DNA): TGTGTCAGAAGCTTAGCCTATGTCGCATTTCCCACTGAAGCTTTCTTT.

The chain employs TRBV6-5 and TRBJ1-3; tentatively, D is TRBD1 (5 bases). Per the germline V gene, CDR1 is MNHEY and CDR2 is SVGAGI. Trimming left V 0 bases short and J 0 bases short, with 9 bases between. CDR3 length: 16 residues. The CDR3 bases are TGTGCCAGCAGTTACTCGTACAGGACCTCTGGAAACACCATATATTTT. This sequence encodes CASSYSYRTSGNTIYF.

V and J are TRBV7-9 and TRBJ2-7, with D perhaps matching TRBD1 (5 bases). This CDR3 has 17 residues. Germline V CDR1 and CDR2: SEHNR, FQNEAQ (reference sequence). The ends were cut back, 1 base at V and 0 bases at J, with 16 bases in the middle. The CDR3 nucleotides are TGTGCCAGCAGCTTAGTACAGGTTAAAGTTAACTCCTACGAGCAGTACTTC. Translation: CASSLVQVKVNSYEQYF.

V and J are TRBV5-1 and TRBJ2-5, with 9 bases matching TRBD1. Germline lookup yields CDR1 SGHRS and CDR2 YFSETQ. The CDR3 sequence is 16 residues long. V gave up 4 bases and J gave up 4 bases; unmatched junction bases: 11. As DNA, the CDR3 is TGCGCCAGCAGCCCGGGTTATAGACAGGGGGGAGAGACCCAGTACTTC. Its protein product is CASSPGYRQGGETQYF. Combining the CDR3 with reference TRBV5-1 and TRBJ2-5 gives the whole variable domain KAGVTQTPRYLIKTRGQQVTLSCSPISGHRSVSWYQQTPGQGLQFLFEYFSETQRNKGNFPGRFSGRQFSNSRSEMNVSTLELGDSALYLCASSPGYRQGGETQYFGPGTRLLVL.

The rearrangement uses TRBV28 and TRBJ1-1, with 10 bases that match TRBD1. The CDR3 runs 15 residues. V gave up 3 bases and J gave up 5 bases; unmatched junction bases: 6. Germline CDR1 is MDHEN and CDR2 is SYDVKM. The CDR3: CASSFPLDRGTEAFF. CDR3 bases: TGTGCCAGCAGTTTCCCGTTGGACAGGGGGACTGAAGCTTTCTTT.

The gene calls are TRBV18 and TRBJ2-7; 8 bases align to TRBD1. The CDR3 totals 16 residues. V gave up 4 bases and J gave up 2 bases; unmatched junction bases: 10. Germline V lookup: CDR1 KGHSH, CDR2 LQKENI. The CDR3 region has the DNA TGTGCCAGCTCACTAATACGACAGGGGAATCCCTACGAGCAGTACTTC. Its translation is CASSLIRQGNPYEQYF. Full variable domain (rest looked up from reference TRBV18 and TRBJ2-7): NAGVMQNPRHLVRRRGQEARLRCSPMKGHSHVYWYRQLPEEGLKFMVYLQKENIIDESGMPKERFSAEFPKEGPSILRIQQVVRGDSAAYFCASSLIRQGNPYEQYFGPGTRLTVT.

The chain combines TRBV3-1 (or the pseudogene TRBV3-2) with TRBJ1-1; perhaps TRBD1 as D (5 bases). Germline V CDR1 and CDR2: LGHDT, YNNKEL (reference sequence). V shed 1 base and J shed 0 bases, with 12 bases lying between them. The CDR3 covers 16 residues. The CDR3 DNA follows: TGTGCCAGCAGCCAAGTAAGGGGCTGGATGAACACTGAAGCTTTCTTT. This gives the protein CASSQVRGWMNTEAFF.

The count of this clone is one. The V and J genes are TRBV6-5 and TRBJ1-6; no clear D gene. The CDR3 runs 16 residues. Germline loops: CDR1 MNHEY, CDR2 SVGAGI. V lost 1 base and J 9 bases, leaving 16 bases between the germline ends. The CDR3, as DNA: TGTGCCAGCAGTTACTTCCCCGGCAGTCAATCTTCACCCCTCCACTTT. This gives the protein CASSYFPGSQSSPLHF.

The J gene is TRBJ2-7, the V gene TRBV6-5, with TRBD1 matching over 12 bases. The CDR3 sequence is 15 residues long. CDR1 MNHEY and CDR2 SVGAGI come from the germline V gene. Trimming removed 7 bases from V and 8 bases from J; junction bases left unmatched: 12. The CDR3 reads CASTTQPGQGAKQYF. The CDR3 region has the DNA TGTGCCAGCACTACCCAACCGGGACAGGGGGCGAAGCAGTACTTC.

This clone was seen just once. CDR3: CASSQDGSYLGNTIYF. The CDR3 DNA follows: TGTGCCAGCAGCCAAGATGGGTCGTACCTAGGAAACACCATATATTTT. The chain uses TRBV3-1 (or the pseudogene TRBV3-2) and TRBJ1-3; no clear D gene. Germline values: CDR1 LGHDT, CDR2 YNNKEL (reference sequence). The CDR3 runs 16 residues. V was pared by 0 bases and J by 4 bases, with 13 bases between.

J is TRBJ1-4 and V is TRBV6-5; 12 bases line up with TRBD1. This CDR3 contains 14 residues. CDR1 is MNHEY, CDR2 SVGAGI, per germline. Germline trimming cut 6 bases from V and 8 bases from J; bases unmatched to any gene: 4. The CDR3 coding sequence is TGTGCCAGCAGCCCGGGGACAGGGGGCGAAAAACTGTTTTTT. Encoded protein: CASSPGTGGEKLFF.

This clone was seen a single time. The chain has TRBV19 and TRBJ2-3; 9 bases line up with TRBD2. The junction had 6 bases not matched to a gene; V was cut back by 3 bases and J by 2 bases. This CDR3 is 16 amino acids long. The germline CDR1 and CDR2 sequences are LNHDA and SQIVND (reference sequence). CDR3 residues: CASSMSAGGATDTQYF. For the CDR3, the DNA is TGTGCCAGTAGTATGTCAGCGGGGGGCGCCACAGATACGCAGTATTTT.

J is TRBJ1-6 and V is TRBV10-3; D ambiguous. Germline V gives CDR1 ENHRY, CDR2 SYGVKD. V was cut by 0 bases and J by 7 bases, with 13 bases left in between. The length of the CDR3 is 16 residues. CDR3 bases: TGTGCCATCAGTGAGTCGGACGGGGTTAGCAATTCACCCCTCCACTTT. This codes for CAISESDGVSNSPLHF.

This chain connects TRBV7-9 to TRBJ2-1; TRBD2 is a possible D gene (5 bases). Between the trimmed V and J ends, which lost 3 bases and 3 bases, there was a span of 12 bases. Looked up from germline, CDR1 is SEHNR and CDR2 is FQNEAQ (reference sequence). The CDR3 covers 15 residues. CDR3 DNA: TGTGCCAGCAGCTTTTGGGAGTGGAACTACAATGAGCAGTTCTTC. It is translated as CASSFWEWNYNEQFF.

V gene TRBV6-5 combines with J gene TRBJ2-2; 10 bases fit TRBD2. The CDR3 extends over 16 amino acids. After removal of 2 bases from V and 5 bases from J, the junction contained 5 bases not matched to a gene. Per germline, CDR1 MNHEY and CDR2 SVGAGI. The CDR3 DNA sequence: TGTGCCAGCAGTTACGAAGCGGGAGGGCTTACCGGGGAGCTGTTTTTT. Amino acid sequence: CASSYEAGGLTGELFF.

The CDR3, as DNA: TGTGCCAGCAGCCCTACAGGGATAAGGAACGAGCAGTACTTC. Translating it yields CASSPTGIRNEQYF. V and J are TRBV3-1 (or the pseudogene TRBV3-2) and TRBJ2-7, with a tentative D call TRBD1 (6 bases). With 4 bases removed from V and 5 bases from J, the gap between germline ends came to 15 bases. This CDR3 comprises 14 residues. The germline gives CDR1 LGHDT, CDR2 YNNKEL (reference sequence).

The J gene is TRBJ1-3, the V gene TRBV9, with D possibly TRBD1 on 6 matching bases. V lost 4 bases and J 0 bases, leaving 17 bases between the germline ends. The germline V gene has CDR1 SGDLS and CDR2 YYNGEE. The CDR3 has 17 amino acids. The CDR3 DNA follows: TGTGCCAGCAGCCCCTCACAGGGCAGAACCTCTGGAAACACCATATATTTT. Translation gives CASSPSQGRTSGNTIYF.

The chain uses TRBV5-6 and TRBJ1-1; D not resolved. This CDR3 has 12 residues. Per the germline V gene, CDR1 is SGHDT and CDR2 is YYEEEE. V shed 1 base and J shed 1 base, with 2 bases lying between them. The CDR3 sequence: CASSLTNTEAFF. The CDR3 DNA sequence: TGTGCCAGCAGCTTGACGAACACTGAAGCTTTCTTT.

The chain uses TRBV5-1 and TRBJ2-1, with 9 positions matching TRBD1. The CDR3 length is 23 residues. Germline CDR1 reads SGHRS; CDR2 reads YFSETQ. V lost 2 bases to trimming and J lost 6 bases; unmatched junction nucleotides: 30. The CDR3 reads CASSFILYRGLGKAGDFPNEQFF. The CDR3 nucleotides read TGCGCCAGCAGCTTCATACTGTACAGGGGGCTTGGAAAGGCGGGAGATTTCCCCAATGAGCAGTTCTTC.

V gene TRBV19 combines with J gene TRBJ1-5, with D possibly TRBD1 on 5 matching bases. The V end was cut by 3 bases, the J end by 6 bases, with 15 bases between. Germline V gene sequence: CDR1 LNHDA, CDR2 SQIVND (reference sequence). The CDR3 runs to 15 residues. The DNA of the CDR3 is TGTGCCAGTAGTATGGGATGGGGGGTAGGTCAGCCCCAGCATTTT. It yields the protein CASSMGWGVGQPQHF.

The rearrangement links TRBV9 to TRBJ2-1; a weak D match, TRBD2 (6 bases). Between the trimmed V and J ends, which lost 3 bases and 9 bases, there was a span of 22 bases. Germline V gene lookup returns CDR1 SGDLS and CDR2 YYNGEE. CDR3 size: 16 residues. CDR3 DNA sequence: TGTGCCAGCAGCGCCTTAGCGGCACCTCAGGCTACTGAGCAGTTCTTC. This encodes CASSALAAPQATEQFF.

DNA of the CDR3: TGTGCCAGCAGCCGATTGGGAAACACTGAAGCTTTCTTT. Amino acids: CASSRLGNTEAFF. This chain joins TRBV27 and TRBJ1-1; D remains unclear. Trimming took 6 bases from V and 2 from J, leaving 10 bases between them. This CDR3 spans 13 amino acids. Germline-derived CDR1 and CDR2 are MNHEY and SMNVEV (reference sequence).

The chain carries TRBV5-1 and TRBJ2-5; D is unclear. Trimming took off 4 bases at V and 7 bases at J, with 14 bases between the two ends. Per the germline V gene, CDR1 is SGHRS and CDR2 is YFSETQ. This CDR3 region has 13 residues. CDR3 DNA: TGCGCCAGCAGCGAGACGTCGCCCGGGACCCAGTACTTC. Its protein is CASSETSPGTQYF.

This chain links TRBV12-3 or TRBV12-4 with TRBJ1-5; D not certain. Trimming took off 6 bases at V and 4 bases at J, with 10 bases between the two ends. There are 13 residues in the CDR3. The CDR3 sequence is CASSPGRNQPQHF. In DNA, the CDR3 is TGTGCCAGCAGCCCCGGGCGAAATCAGCCCCAGCATTTT.